These 13 T cell receptor beta chains share one sample of origin, sequenced in a study of blood T cell repertoires in COVID-19. Only in-frame clones appear in the TCRdb table, and some are missing; sequencing was by immunoSEQ multiplex PCR. The sample yields 380,000 or so clones, 81% seen once. The specimen sequenced was peripheral blood. These receptors all stem from a human donor with acute or convalescent COVID-19. The donor label of this sample is uncertain.

This chain links TRBV6-6 with TRBJ1-1; D gene ambiguous. Germline loops: CDR1 MNHNY, CDR2 SVGAGI (reference sequence). The CDR3 extends over 13 amino acids. Trimming removed 6 bases at V and 0 bases at J, with 8 bases between. The CDR3 loop is CASRRTMNTEAFF. Written as DNA, the CDR3 is TGTGCCAGCAGACGAACAATGAACACTGAAGCTTTCTTT.

V gene TRBV10-3 combines with J gene TRBJ1-5; D is possibly TRBD1 (5 bases). Germline CDR1 ENHRY, CDR2 SYGVKD. The CDR3 totals 14 residues. Between the trimmed V and J ends, which lost 8 bases and 0 bases, there was a span of 11 bases. CDR3 amino acids: CAISGLGSNQPQHF. CDR3 nucleotide sequence: TGTGCCATCTCAGGGTTGGGTAGCAATCAGCCCCAGCATTTT.

V is TRBV19 and J is TRBJ2-7; TRBD2 might be the D (7 bases). CDR3 length: 12 amino acids. Trimming removed 5 bases at V and 7 bases at J, with 12 bases between. Looked up from germline, CDR1 is LNHDA and CDR2 is SQIVND (reference sequence). In DNA, the CDR3 is TGTGCCAGTAGTCCGAGGGGGGGAGAGCAGTACTTC. It encodes CASSPRGGEQYF.

The chain has TRBV27 and TRBJ1-1; TRBD1 aligns across 7 bases. Germline V gene lookup returns CDR1 MNHEY and CDR2 SMNVEV (reference sequence). CDR3 length: 14 amino acids. After removal of 3 bases from V and 1 base from J, the junction contained 2 bases not matched to a gene. CDR3 residues: CASSLDRKNTEAFF. In nucleotides, the CDR3 is TGTGCCAGCAGTTTGGACAGGAAGAACACTGAAGCTTTCTTT.

This sequence joins TRBV6-5 and TRBJ1-5; a weak D match, TRBD1 (6 bases). Germline V gene data show CDR1 as MNHEY and CDR2 as SVGAGI. The CDR3 sequence is 15 residues long. Trimming stripped 5 bases from V and 0 bases from J, with 11 bases between. In nucleotides, the CDR3 is TGTGCCAGCAGTACCCGGACAGCTAGCAATCAGCCCCAGCATTTT. Amino acids: CASSTRTASNQPQHF.

This clone was observed a handful of times. This sequence joins TRBV29-1 and TRBJ1-3, with D unclear. Trimming shortened V by 3 bases and J by 5 bases, and 8 bases separated the two germline ends. The germline V gene has CDR1 SQVTM and CDR2 ANQGSEA. This CDR3 comprises 12 residues. The CDR3 reads CSVDGQRNTIYF. CDR3 in DNA: TGCAGCGTTGATGGCCAAAGAAACACCATATATTTT. Using reference TRBV29-1 and TRBJ1-3 for the parts outside the CDR3, the full variable domain is SAVISQKPSRDICQRGTSLTIQCQVDSQVTMMFWYRQQPGQSLTLIATANQGSEATYESGFVIDKFPISRPNLTFSTLTVSNMSPEDSSIYLCSVDGQRNTIYFGEGSWLTVV.

This chain joins TRBV2 and TRBJ1-2; no definite D call. Trimming stripped 5 bases from V and 5 bases from J, with 15 bases between. This CDR3 has 14 amino acids. The germline V gene encodes CDR1 SNHLY and CDR2 FYNNEI. The CDR3, as DNA: TGTGCCAGCAGTCCCCAATCGCCGGGGTATGGCTACACCTTC. Translation: CASSPQSPGYGYTF.

J is TRBJ1-2 and V is TRBV11-2; a possible D gene is TRBD1 (6 bases). Germline lookup yields CDR1 SGHAT and CDR2 FQNNGV. The V end was cut by 2 bases, the J end by 4 bases, with 14 bases between. The CDR3 contains 15 residues. CDR3 sequence: CASSLTGTGIYGYTF. The CDR3 nucleotides are TGTGCCAGCAGCTTAACAGGAACAGGGATCTATGGCTACACCTTC.

The chain couples TRBV7-9 to TRBJ1-1; D is uncertain. Germline lookup yields CDR1 SEHNR and CDR2 FQNEAQ (reference sequence). The CDR3 sequence is 16 residues long. V gave up 1 base and J gave up 0 bases, with 12 bases separating them. DNA of the CDR3: TGTGCCAGCAGCTTAGATGGCCCGAGGCTGAACACTGAAGCTTTCTTT. Translated: CASSLDGPRLNTEAFF.

This chain links TRBV5-5 with TRBJ2-7; 11 nucleotides match TRBD2. The CDR3 runs 15 residues. Germline trimming cut 2 bases from V and 3 bases from J; bases unmatched to any gene: 4. CDR1 is SGHKS, CDR2 YYEKEE, per germline (reference sequence). CDR3 in DNA: TGTGCCAGCAGCTTTCGGACTAGCGGGCTCTACGAGCAGTACTTC. It codes for CASSFRTSGLYEQYF.

This clone is a singleton in its sample. The rearrangement links TRBV6-2 or TRBV6-3 to TRBJ1-2; 8 bases agree with TRBD1. Germline CDR1 MNHEY, CDR2 SVGEGT. This CDR3 region has 14 residues. The V segment lost 6 bases and the J segment 4 bases; nucleotides outside the gene matches: 7. CDR3 sequence: CASSNYRGSYGYTF. CDR3 nucleotides: TGTGCCAGCAGCAACTACAGGGGGTCCTATGGCTACACCTTC.

This clone was detected only a few times. This sequence joins TRBV5-1 and TRBJ1-5, with D possibly being TRBD1 (5 bases). The CDR3 spans 15 residues. Per germline, CDR1 SGHRS and CDR2 YFSETQ. V lost 0 bases and J 5 bases, leaving 12 bases between the germline ends. The DNA of the CDR3 is TGCGCCAGCAGCTTGGAGCCAGGGCTGGATCAGCCCCAGCATTTT. Its translation is CASSLEPGLDQPQHF.

This clone was found once. The rearrangement uses TRBV6-2 or TRBV6-3 and TRBJ1-5; no clear D. The CDR3 covers 13 residues. Germline CDR1 reads MNHEY; CDR2 reads SVGEGT. V lost 2 bases and J lost 3, with 5 bases in between. CDR3 sequence reads: CASSYLNNQPQHF. The CDR3 DNA is TGTGCCAGCAGTTACCTAAACAATCAGCCCCAGCATTTT.